The 26 T cell receptor beta chains below all came from one sample that was sequenced in a study of shared clonotypes between healthy human individuals. The protocol was immunoSEQ multiplex PCR, while the TCRdb copy is restricted to in-frame clones and leaves out a portion. The sample contains some 550,000 clones, almost 97% of which appear only once. The sample consisted of naive CD4+ T cells sorted from blood. Stated subset: CD45RA+ positively selected. All receptors come from a woman aged 25 to 39 in good health.

The chain couples TRBV7-9 to TRBJ1-1; the D is unclear. The CDR3 totals 13 residues. Germline CDR1 is SEHNR and CDR2 is FQNEAQ (reference sequence). The V end lost 4 bases, the J end lost 2 bases, and 8 bases lay between the germline ends. The CDR3 sequence is CASSYNQNTEAFF. In DNA form, the CDR3 reads TGTGCCAGCAGCTATAACCAAAACACTGAAGCTTTCTTT.

The rearrangement links TRBV11-2 to TRBJ2-7; D is unresolved. Between the trimmed V and J ends, which lost 5 bases and 4 bases, there was a span of 15 bases. This CDR3 comprises 14 residues. In germline, CDR1 is SGHAT, CDR2 FQNNGV. The CDR3 nucleotides read TGTGCCAGCAGCCCCAATAGTGTGGTATACGAGCAGTACTTC. The encoded protein is CASSPNSVVYEQYF. Supplemented by reference TRBV11-2 and TRBJ2-7, the full variable domain reads EAGVAQSPRYKIIEKRQSVAFWCNPISGHATLYWYQQILGQGPKLLIQFQNNGVVDDSQLPKDRFSAERLKGVDSTLKIQPAKLEDSAVYLCASSPNSVVYEQYFGPGTRLTVT.

CDR3 in DNA: TGTGCCAGCAGCTTAACCCCTAGCGGGAGCGGTTGTAGGAATGAGCAGTTCTTC. Encoded protein: CASSLTPSGSGCRNEQFF. The gene calls are TRBV21-1 and TRBJ2-1; the table's D call, TRBD2, was not checked against the DNA. TRBV21-1 is an annotated pseudogene. The CDR3 loop spans 18 amino acids.

The chain is built from TRBV28 and TRBJ2-5, with D perhaps matching TRBD2 (6 bases). V lost 10 bases and J lost 2, with 11 bases in between. The germline gives CDR1 MDHEN, CDR2 SYDVKM. This CDR3 comprises 12 residues. The CDR3 nucleotides are TGTGCCAAGCCGGGAGCACAAGAGACCCAGTACTTC. This translates into CAKPGAQETQYF.

The J gene is TRBJ1-5, the V gene TRBV28; TRBD1 is a possible D gene (6 bases). This CDR3 spans 12 amino acids. V dropped 6 bases and J dropped 7 bases, with 10 bases sitting between them. Germline lookup yields CDR1 MDHEN and CDR2 SYDVKM. The CDR3, as DNA: TGTGCCAGCAGGTTACAGGGCCAGCCCCAGCATTTT. This sequence encodes CASRLQGQPQHF.

The J gene is TRBJ2-7, the V gene TRBV4-1; 12 bases fit TRBD2. J lost 5 bases, V lost 0 bases, and 5 bases had no gene match. There are 16 residues in the CDR3. The germline V gene encodes CDR1 MGHRA and CDR2 YSYEKL. CDR3 bases: TGCGCCAGCAGCCAAGAGACCCTAGCGGGAGGGGACGAGCAGTACTTC. This sequence encodes CASSQETLAGGDEQYF.

This chain joins TRBV4-1 and TRBJ2-5, with TRBD2 matching 10 bases. The DNA end is more similar to TRBJ2-7, so the J call may be wrong. Germline V gene lookup returns CDR1 MGHRA and CDR2 YSYEKL. The CDR3 contains 15 residues. CDR3 in amino acids: CASSERTSGGDEQYF. As DNA, the CDR3 is TGCGCCAGCAGCGAACGGACTAGCGGAGGTGACGAGCAGTACTTC.

The gene calls are TRBV7-2 and TRBJ2-3, with D unclear. CDR1 is SGHTA and CDR2 is FQGNSA in the germline V gene. This CDR3 comprises 12 residues. Between the trimmed V and J ends, which lost 5 bases and 11 bases, there was a span of 14 bases. The CDR3: CASSGYLDEQYF. In DNA, the CDR3 is TGTGCCAGCAGCGGGTATTTGGATGAGCAGTATTTT.

V is TRBV28 and J is TRBJ2-2, with TRBD1 matching 10 bases. Germline CDR1 and CDR2: MDHEN and SYDVKM. The CDR3 sequence is 15 residues long. V shed 6 bases and J 6 bases; nucleotides not matched to a gene: 7. The CDR3 bases are TGTGCCAGCAGAGGGACAGGGGCTCAGGCCGGGGAGCTGTTTTTT. Protein: CASRGTGAQAGELFF.

The chain couples TRBV21-1 to TRBJ2-5; the table's D gene call, TRBD2, was not cross checked with the DNA. TRBV21-1 is termed a pseudogene. The CDR3 is 13 amino acids. As DNA, the CDR3 is TGTGCCAGCAGCAAAGGGGAGACGGAGACCCAGTACTTC. It is translated as CASSKGETETQYF.

This chain links TRBV6-6 with TRBJ2-7; TRBD1 aligns across 9 bases. The ends lost 6 bases at V and 9 bases at J; junction bases unmatched: 9. Per the germline V gene, CDR1 is MNHNY and CDR2 is SVGAGI (reference sequence). The CDR3 consists of 13 residues. CDR3 in DNA: TGTGCCAGCAGCTCCGGGACAGGGAAGGTGCAGTACTTC. It specifies CASSSGTGKVQYF.

V gene TRBV19 combines with J gene TRBJ1-5; possible D gene TRBD1, 5 bases. Trimming pared 7 bases from V and 5 bases from J, leaving 21 bases between. This CDR3 contains 16 residues. From germline, CDR1 is LNHDA and CDR2 SQIVND (reference sequence). Here the CDR3 reads CASMEFGQGRDQPQHF. In nucleotides, the CDR3 is TGTGCCAGTATGGAGTTCGGGCAGGGTAGGGATCAGCCCCAGCATTTT.

In DNA, the CDR3 is TGTGCCAGTAGTACCACCATCATGGCGGTAAATCAGCCCCAGCATTTT. As protein: CASSTTIMAVNQPQHF. V and J are TRBV19 and TRBJ1-5; D gene uncertain. The ends were cut back, 4 bases at V and 4 bases at J, with 17 bases in the middle. The CDR3 covers 16 residues. Germline V lookup: CDR1 LNHDA, CDR2 SQIVND (reference sequence).

This chain joins TRBV6-1 and TRBJ2-6, with no clear D. V was cut by 5 bases and J by 0 bases, with 5 bases left in between. Germline V gene data show CDR1 as MNHNS and CDR2 as SASEGT. There are 14 residues in the CDR3. The CDR3 DNA reads TGTGCCAGCAGTCCCGCCTCTGGGGCCAACGTCCTGACTTTC. It specifies CASSPASGANVLTF.

The CDR3 DNA reads as TGTGCCAGCAGCTTAGATCGGCATGAGCAGTTCTTC. Translated: CASSLDRHEQFF. The chain links TRBV11-3 to TRBJ2-1, with D hard to call. CDR1 is SGHNT and CDR2 is YENEEA in the germline V gene. CDR3 size: 12 residues. Trimming shortened V by 0 bases and J by 8 bases, and 5 bases separated the two germline ends.

V usage is TRBV11-2 and J usage is TRBJ2-1; no definite D call. Trimming removed 3 bases from V and 7 bases from J, with 10 bases in between. The CDR3 totals 13 residues. Germline CDR1 is SGHAT and CDR2 is FQNNGV. The CDR3 sequence is CASSLTQPNEQFF. The CDR3 region has the DNA TGTGCCAGCAGCTTGACTCAACCTAATGAGCAGTTCTTC.

The chain links TRBV7-8 to TRBJ2-1, with 9 bases fitting TRBD2. This CDR3 is built from 17 residues. From germline, CDR1 is SGHVS and CDR2 FQNEAQ. The junction had 14 bases not matched to a gene; V was cut back by 7 bases and J by 4 bases. CDR3 bases: TGTGCCAGCACCCTAGGGCGGCTAGCGGGACTTTACAATGAGCAGTTCTTC. Protein sequence: CASTLGRLAGLYNEQFF.

This rearrangement joins TRBV28 to TRBJ2-7; 7 bases align to TRBD2. Germline V gene sequence: CDR1 MDHEN, CDR2 SYDVKM. This CDR3 is 16 amino acids long. V dropped 6 bases and J dropped 0; count of bases not matched to a gene: 11. The DNA for the CDR3 is TGTGCCAGCAGCCCTTGGGGAGCGGGGAACTCCTACGAGCAGTACTTC. This encodes CASSPWGAGNSYEQYF.

This clone was observed a single time. The chain combines TRBV27 with TRBJ2-3; 13 bases agree with TRBD2. Per the germline V gene, CDR1 is MNHEY and CDR2 is SMNVEV (reference sequence). CDR3 length: 17 residues. Trimming took 6 bases from V and 0 from J; bases not matched to a gene: 6. CDR3 sequence: CASRKQLAGGSTDTQYF. The CDR3 DNA follows: TGTGCCAGCAGGAAACAACTAGCGGGAGGGAGCACAGATACGCAGTATTTT.

The chain joins TRBV19 to TRBJ2-5; 12 bases line up with TRBD2. With 7 bases clipped from V and 5 bases from J, the junction kept 17 bases outside the gene matches. Germline V gene lookup returns CDR1 LNHDA and CDR2 SQIVND (reference sequence). The CDR3 has 18 residues. In DNA form, the CDR3 reads TGTGCCAGTAAGGAAGGGGCTAGCGGGAGGGCCGTTGGTGAGACCCAGTACTTC. Residues: CASKEGASGRAVGETQYF.

This chain joins TRBV2 and TRBJ2-1; D is unclear. CDR3 length equals 14 residues. Trimming took off 5 bases at V and 2 bases at J, with 10 bases between the two ends. CDR1 and CDR2 from the germline V gene are SNHLY and FYNNEI. In DNA, the CDR3 is TGTGCCAGCAGTAGCCAATCCCCCTACAATGAGCAGTTCTTC. This translates into CASSSQSPYNEQFF. Complete variable domain (other parts from reference TRBV2 and TRBJ2-1): EPEVTQTPSHQVTQMGQEVILRCVPISNHLYFYWYRQILGQKVEFLVSFYNNEISEKSEIFDDQFSVERPDGSNFTLKIRSTKLEDSAMYFCASSSQSPYNEQFFGPGTRLTVL.

The gene calls are TRBV6-5 and TRBJ2-4; 7 bases match TRBD1. The trim removed 6 bases at V and 0 bases at J, leaving 5 bases unmatched. The length of the CDR3 is 15 residues. Germline assignment: CDR1 MNHEY and CDR2 SVGAGI. The CDR3 DNA reads as TGTGCCAGCAGCCGACAGGGATTAGCCAAAAACATTCAGTACTTC. Its translation is CASSRQGLAKNIQYF.

This rearrangement joins TRBV4-1 to TRBJ2-1, with 8 nucleotides matching TRBD2. Looked up from germline, CDR1 is MGHRA and CDR2 is YSYEKL. V was pared by 2 bases and J by 3 bases, with 9 bases of the junction left unmatched. The CDR3 spans 17 residues. The CDR3 protein is CASSQSNGRALYNEQFF. In nucleotides, the CDR3 is TGCGCCAGCAGCCAATCGAACGGGAGGGCCCTCTACAATGAGCAGTTCTTC.

The chain links TRBV12-1 to TRBJ1-1; the table's D call TRBD1 went unverified against the DNA. TRBV12-1 is reported as a pseudogene. The CDR3 loop spans 13 amino acids. In DNA form, the CDR3 reads TGTGCCAGCAGCTTAACAGGGGATCCAGAAGCTTTCTTT. This sequence encodes CASSLTGDPEAFF.

In the case of this clone: The identical CDR3 is also encoded by other nucleotide sequences in the sample. The chain combines TRBV4-1 with TRBJ2-5; a possible D gene is TRBD1 (5 bases). CDR1 is MGHRA and CDR2 is YSYEKL in the germline V gene. There are 14 residues in the CDR3. V shed 0 bases and J shed 5 bases, with 10 bases lying between them. The DNA of the CDR3 is TGCGCCAGCAGCCAAGAGGGGCAGGGCGAGACCCAGTACTTC. Translating it yields CASSQEGQGETQYF.

Here the CDR3 DNA reads TGTGCCAGCAGTTTCGAACCCACTGAAGCTTTCTTT. Amino acid sequence: CASSFEPTEAFF. This chain joins TRBV27 and TRBJ1-1; D remains unclear. The length of the CDR3 is 12 residues. V lost 3 bases and J lost 4, with 6 bases in between. Germline assignment: CDR1 MNHEY and CDR2 SMNVEV (reference sequence).